These 8 T cell receptor beta chains were all obtained from the same sample, sequenced in a study of preoperative IRX-2 immunotherapy in early breast cancer. Generated by immunoSEQ multiplex PCR, the TCRdb table keeps only in-frame clones and is missing some. The data show a few thousand clones, with more than 75% seen just once and more than 6% held by the top ten. The treatment was: preoperative locoregional IRX-2 cytokine immunotherapy. This specimen was tumor tissue, taken after IRX-2 immunotherapy. The receptors shown here come from a human donor with breast cancer.

In its sample, this clone was seen once. The chain uses TRBV5-1 and TRBJ2-5, with D possibly TRBD2 on 6 matching bases. This CDR3 has 15 residues. Looked up from germline, CDR1 is SGHRS and CDR2 is YFSETQ. Trimming stripped 7 bases from V and 4 bases from J, with 20 bases between. The CDR3 DNA reads TGCGCCAGCGGGGAAGGGGCGAACGGGGGAGAGACCCAGTACTTC. This encodes CASGEGANGGETQYF.

This chain joins TRBV7-2 and TRBJ2-1; TRBD2 matches 7 bases. Germline values: CDR1 SGHTA, CDR2 FQGNSA. This CDR3 is built from 14 residues. Germline trimming cut 5 bases from V and 6 bases from J; bases unmatched to any gene: 7. As DNA, the CDR3 is TGTGCCAGCAGCATGGGGGACTATTTCAATGAGCAGTTCTTC. It is translated as CASSMGDYFNEQFF. Looking up the rest from reference TRBV7-2 and TRBJ2-1 gives the full variable domain: GAGVSQSPSNKVTEKGKDVELRCDPISGHTALYWYRQSLGQGLEFLIYFQGNSAPDKSGLPSDRFSAERTGGSVSTLTIQRTQQEDSAVYLCASSMGDYFNEQFFGPGTRLTVL.

The chain uses TRBV28 and TRBJ2-3; TRBD2 aligns across 9 bases. V trimming: 3 bases; J trimming: 5 bases; junction bases outside the gene matches: 18. Germline CDR1 MDHEN, CDR2 SYDVKM. The CDR3 consists of 19 residues. CDR3 loop: CASSLGYRRREGYIDTQYF. For the CDR3, the DNA is TGTGCCAGCAGTTTGGGGTACAGACGGCGGGAGGGTTATATAGATACGCAGTATTTT.

The rearrangement uses TRBV28 and TRBJ2-7, with D perhaps given as TRBD1 or TRBD2 (5 bases each). Germline V CDR1 and CDR2: MDHEN, SYDVKM. V shed 7 bases and J shed 2 bases, with 21 bases lying between them. This CDR3 has 16 residues. CDR3 nucleotide sequence: TGTGCCAGCATAGCAGACTTCCGGGACGTAGCCTACGAGCAGTACTTC. Translating it yields CASIADFRDVAYEQYF.

The chain links TRBV10-2 to TRBJ2-7; TRBD1 might be the D (5 bases). Trimming removed 4 bases from V and 2 bases from J, with 9 bases in between. Germline CDR1 reads WSHSY; CDR2 reads SAAADI. CDR3 size: 13 residues. CDR3 coding DNA: TGCGCCAGCAGTGTCGACAGAGCCTACGAGCAGTACTTC. This codes for CASSVDRAYEQYF.

V gene TRBV18 combines with J gene TRBJ2-7, with 7 bases lining up with TRBD2. With V trimmed by 3 bases and J by 6 bases, 2 bases remained unmatched. CDR1 KGHSH and CDR2 LQKENI come from the germline V gene. This CDR3 region has 12 residues. CDR3 loop: CASSPGGPEQYF. CDR3 DNA: TGTGCCAGCTCACCGGGAGGGCCCGAGCAGTACTTC.

This chain uses TRBV23-1 with TRBJ2-7, with no clear D. TRBV23-1 belongs to the ORF category, with a function that is uncertain. The CDR3 loop spans 13 amino acids. Trimming removed 6 bases at V and 0 bases at J, with 9 bases between. The CDR3 spells CASSPENSYEQYF. CDR3 coding DNA: TGCGCCAGCAGCCCGGAGAACTCCTACGAGCAGTACTTC.

CDR3 DNA: TGTGCCAGCGGCCCCCCGGGACAGGGGAGCTATGGCTACACCTTC. It encodes CASGPPGQGSYGYTF. The chain carries TRBV10-3 and TRBJ1-2; the match to TRBD1 covers 10 bases. Germline V CDR1 and CDR2: ENHRY, SYGVKD. The CDR3 contains 15 residues. With V trimmed by 10 bases and J by 4 bases, 12 bases remained unmatched.